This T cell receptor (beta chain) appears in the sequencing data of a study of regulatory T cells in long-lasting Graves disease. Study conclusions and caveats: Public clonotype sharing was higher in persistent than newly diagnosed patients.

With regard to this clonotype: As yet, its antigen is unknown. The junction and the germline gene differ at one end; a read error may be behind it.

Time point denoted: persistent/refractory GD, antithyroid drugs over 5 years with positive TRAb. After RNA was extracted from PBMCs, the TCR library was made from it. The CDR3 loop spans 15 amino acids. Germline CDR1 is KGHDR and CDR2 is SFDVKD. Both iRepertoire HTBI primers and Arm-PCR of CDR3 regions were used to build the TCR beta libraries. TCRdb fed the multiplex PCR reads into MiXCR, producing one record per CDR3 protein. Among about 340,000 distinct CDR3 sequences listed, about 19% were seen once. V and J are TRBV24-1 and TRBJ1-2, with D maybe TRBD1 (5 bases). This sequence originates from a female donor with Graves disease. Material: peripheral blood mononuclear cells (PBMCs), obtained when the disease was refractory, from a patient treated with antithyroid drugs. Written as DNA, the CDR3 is TGTGTCACCAGTGACTCAGACAGATTTAACTATGGCTACACCTTC. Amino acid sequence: CVTSDSDRFNYGYTF.